This entry describes one TCR beta chain. Antigen unknown. After removal of 4 bases from V and 5 bases from J, the junction contained 19 bases not matched to a gene. The CDR3 has 19 residues. Looked up from germline, CDR1 is LGHNA and CDR2 is YSLEER. This specimen belongs to a study of CD8+ T cells in alopecia areata. Study in general: Treatment ran 6 to 18 months, with 6 months of follow-up afterward. Scoring treated patients' severity relied on the percentage of scalp area affected.

Overall study findings and caveats: Tofacitinib delivered significant drops in scalp clonality and in expanded CD8+ clones among the top 100.

Described treatment: oral pan-JAK inhibitor, 5-10 mg twice daily. In alopecia areata patients, both lesional scalp punch biopsies and peripheral blood were collected. Extracted RNA was reverse transcribed into cDNA, the sequencing template. Some clones are missing from TCRdb's copy, which holds only in-frame ones; the method was immunoSEQ multiplex PCR. This table holds around 200,000 clones, 64% found once. This chain joins TRBV4-3 and TRBJ2-3; 9 nucleotides align to TRBD2. The TCR originated in a human donor with alopecia areata. The starting material was CD4+ T cells sorted from blood, obtained at week 4, from a patient treated with tofacitinib. Here the CDR3 reads CASSRTATSGPIRVDTQYF. The DNA for the CDR3 is TGCGCCAGCAGCCGCACGGCGACTAGCGGACCGATAAGGGTAGATACGCAGTATTTT.